The rows below give T cell receptor beta chains drawn from one sample of a study of T cells in Graves' hyperthyroidism and ophthalmopathy. TCRdb called the multiplex PCR reads again in MiXCR, with one record for every CDR3 protein. The sample has approximately 210,000 distinct CDR3 sequences, roughly 17% seen once. The sequencing input was blood. Source of these receptors: a man aged 45-65 years with Graves' hyperthyroidism. CDR3s include the opening cysteine and the closing phenylalanine or tryptophan. Fields, in order: J gene, CDR3 length, D gene, V gene, CDR3 protein. A D gene is named only where the DNA matches it firmly.

TRBJ2-1 15 . TRBV7-8 CASSLGLSPGDEQFF
TRBJ2-1 17 . TRBV9 CASSVDGGRSSYNEQFF
TRBJ2-1 12 . TRBV10-1 CASSDPGQQQFF
TRBJ2-3 14 . TRBV11-2 CASSSPVGADTQYF
TRBJ2-2 15 TRBD1 TRBV10-3 CAISGDRVDTGELFF
TRBJ2-5 11 . TRBV5-1 CASSFDETQYF
TRBJ1-5 13 . TRBV30 CAWASGSNQPQHF
TRBJ1-1 14 TRBD1 TRBV12-3/TRBV12-4 CASSSTGLNTEAFF
TRBJ2-1 16 . TRBV5-1 CASRPLSLGGGNEQFF
TRBJ2-3 14 . TRBV3-1 CASSLTSERDTQYF
TRBJ2-1 17 TRBD2 TRBV4-1 CASSLTETSGTYNEQFF
TRBJ1-2 12 . TRBV5-1 CASRGVFYGYTF
TRBJ2-2 11 . TRBV6-1 CAIGGTGELFF
TRBJ2-3 15 TRBD2 TRBV2 CASSGSAGGTDTQYF
TRBJ2-3 14 . TRBV12-3/TRBV12-4 CASRKLGPSGEQYF
TRBJ2-1 15 TRBD2 TRBV5-1 CASSEREGLYNEQFF
TRBJ2-1 13 TRBD1 TRBV2 CASSEGYRGKEFF
TRBJ2-1 13 TRBD2 TRBV7-9 CASSARERYEQFF
TRBJ2-5 18 TRBD2 TRBV15 CATSRDIGTSGSQETQYF
TRBJ1-2 13 TRBD1 TRBV10-2 CASSARDRGVYTF
TRBJ2-3 13 . TRBV12-3/TRBV12-4 CATTQQLTDTQYF
TRBJ2-7 12 . TRBV6-1 CASSERSYQQYF
TRBJ2-1 15 . TRBV3-1 CASSHLVRAYNEQFF
TRBJ1-2 15 . TRBV4-1 CASSLDSSANYGYTF
TRBJ2-1 15 TRBD2 TRBV4-3 CASSQSGRAFNEQFF
TRBJ2-1 15 TRBD2 TRBV5-1 CASSLEAGVHNEQFF
TRBJ2-7 15 TRBD2 TRBV7-2 CASSQGLAGAREQYF
TRBJ2-7 13 . TRBV28 CASSLTRIYEQYF
TRBJ2-1 14 . TRBV6-2/TRBV6-3 CATRVGSPSNEQFF
TRBJ2-7 14 . TRBV12-3/TRBV12-4 CASSPTGEGYEQYF
TRBJ2-6 15 TRBD1 TRBV20-1 CSARTGGTGANVLTF
TRBJ2-2 13 . TRBV12-3/TRBV12-4 CASSLLVTGELFF
TRBJ2-7 13 . TRBV27 CASSHGQSYEQYF
TRBJ1-1 14 TRBD1 TRBV5-1 CASSQRQGDTEAFF
TRBJ1-5 15 TRBD1 TRBV2 CASIVDRVANQPQHF
TRBJ2-7 16 TRBD2 TRBV11-1 CASSPVTSGRAHEQYF
TRBJ2-2 15 . TRBV19 CASSHGGANTGELFF
TRBJ1-2 15 TRBD1 TRBV28 CASSPPDRTNYGYTF